This T cell receptor (beta chain) was obtained from a study of T cell responses to AZD1222 COVID-19 vaccine. This clone was seen a few times. Only in-frame clones appear in the TCRdb table, and some are missing; sequencing was by immunoSEQ multiplex PCR. The sample gives over 100,000 clones, 70% to 90% of which show up once; approximately 3.5% is in the top ten. The TCR sequence derives from an adult in good health. The starting material was peripheral blood, obtained on day 0 of AZD1222 vaccination.

The CDR3 sequence is CASSLQGITDTQYF. The CDR3 bases are TGTGCCAGCAGCCTTCAGGGGATCACAGATACGCAGTATTTT. The chain couples TRBV7-9 to TRBJ2-3; maybe TRBD1 (6 bases). V was pared by 5 bases and J by 2 bases, with 11 bases between. The CDR3 is 14 residues long. Germline V gene data show CDR1 as SEHNR and CDR2 as FQNEAQ (reference sequence). The complete variable domain, with remaining parts taken from reference TRBV7-9 and TRBJ2-3, reads DTGVSQNPRHKITKRGQNVTFRCDPISEHNRLYWYRQTLGQGPEFLTYFQNEAQLEKSRLLSDRFSAERPKGSFSTLEIQRTEQGDSAMYLCASSLQGITDTQYFGPGTRLTVL.